Listed here are 11 T cell receptor beta chains from one sample, sequenced in a study of control samples from healthy donors and cancer patients. Clones were read by immunoSEQ multiplex PCR, and TCRdb kept only the in-frame ones, dropping some. The sample shows tens of thousands of clones, more than 65% of them seen only once. Sequences were obtained from PBMCs. Source of these receptors: a man between 60 and 70 years old with head and neck cancer.

This chain uses TRBV6-2 or TRBV6-3 with TRBJ2-1; D is possibly TRBD2 (6 bases). Trimming left V 4 bases short and J 2 bases short, with 9 bases between. This CDR3 contains 14 residues. Germline V gene sequence: CDR1 MNHEY, CDR2 SVGEGT. The CDR3 sequence: CASSFGGTYNEQFF. For the CDR3, the DNA is TGTGCCAGCAGTTTCGGCGGGACCTACAATGAGCAGTTCTTC.

The chain is built from TRBV5-5 and TRBJ2-7; weak D call: TRBD1 (5 bases). V was shortened by 4 bases and J by 3 bases, with 8 bases between the two germline ends. CDR1 is SGHKS and CDR2 is YYEKEE in the germline V gene (reference sequence). The CDR3 length is 12 residues. The DNA of the CDR3 is TGTGCCAGCAGCACGGACATCTACGAGCAGTACTTC. Amino acids: CASSTDIYEQYF.

V and J are TRBV5-1 and TRBJ1-3; maybe TRBD1 (6 bases). CDR3 length: 20 residues. V dropped 0 bases and J dropped 0 bases, with 22 bases sitting between them. From germline, CDR1 is SGHRS and CDR2 YFSETQ. The CDR3 DNA sequence: TGCGCCAGCAGCTTGGCGGGAGTGGCAGGGGCTTTTGGCTCTGGAAACACCATATATTTT. This codes for CASSLAGVAGAFGSGNTIYF.

The rearrangement links TRBV20-1 to TRBJ2-1, with 9 positions matching TRBD2. This CDR3 contains 14 residues. In germline, CDR1 is DFQATT, CDR2 SNEGSKA (reference sequence). Trimming at V came to 3 bases and at J to 10 bases, leaving 10 bases not matched to a gene. CDR3 amino acids: CSASGLAGNEEQFF. CDR3 DNA sequence: TGCAGTGCTAGTGGTCTAGCGGGGAACGAAGAGCAGTTCTTC.

The chain carries TRBV7-2 and TRBJ2-3, with TRBD1 identical over 10 bases. The CDR3 length is 17 residues. CDR1 is SGHTA and CDR2 is FQGNSA in the germline V gene. Germline trimming cut 0 bases from V and 5 bases from J; bases unmatched to any gene: 8. CDR3 protein: CASSLAPLGTGEDTQYF. The CDR3 DNA sequence: TGTGCCAGCAGCTTAGCGCCTCTCGGGACAGGGGAAGATACGCAGTATTTT.

This clone showed up just a few times. The chain recombines TRBV7-2 with TRBJ1-4; tentatively, D is TRBD1 (5 bases). The CDR3 runs to 18 residues. Trimming stripped 1 base from V and 8 bases from J, with 23 bases between. Germline CDR1 reads SGHTA; CDR2 reads FQGNSA. DNA for the CDR3: TGTGCCAGCAGCTTAGTGGCCCCCGACCAGGGCTTAGGAGAAAAACTGTTTTTT. This gives the protein CASSLVAPDQGLGEKLFF.

CDR3 coding DNA: TGCGCCAGCAGTCAAACGGCGGCTAGCGGGAGTCCCTACAATGAGCAGTTCTTC. It specifies CASSQTAASGSPYNEQFF. V and J are TRBV4-1 and TRBJ2-1; TRBD2 agrees at 10 bases. Germline lookup yields CDR1 MGHRA and CDR2 YSYEKL. CDR3 size: 18 residues. V trimming: 6 bases; J trimming: 2 bases; junction bases outside the gene matches: 13.

The rearrangement joins TRBV24-1 to TRBJ2-1, with TRBD2 matching 7 bases. The CDR3 is 14 amino acids. CDR1 and CDR2 from the germline V gene are KGHDR and SFDVKD. After removal of 3 bases from V and 9 bases from J, the junction contained 7 bases not matched to a gene. CDR3 bases: TGTGCCACCAGTGATCCAGGACTAGTTGGTGAGCAGTTCTTC. Amino acid sequence: CATSDPGLVGEQFF.

The chain is built from TRBV6-2 or TRBV6-3 and TRBJ1-5; no definite D call. V shed 4 bases and J shed 0 bases, with 7 bases lying between them. Germline CDR1 MNHEY, CDR2 SVGEGT. This CDR3 has 14 amino acids. CDR3 residues: CASSFGDSNQPQHF. DNA for the CDR3: TGTGCCAGCAGTTTCGGGGATAGCAATCAGCCCCAGCATTTT.

About this clone: This may stem from a read error, because a much larger clone lies one nucleotide away. V gene TRBV11-1 combines with J gene TRBJ1-1; tentative D call: TRBD1 (6 bases). CDR1 is SGHAT and CDR2 is FQDESV in the germline V gene (reference sequence). The length of the CDR3 is 13 residues. V gave up 3 bases and J gave up 1 base, with 6 bases separating them. The CDR3 reads CASSLTGNTEAFF. The DNA of the CDR3 is TGTGCCAGCAGCTTGACAGGGAACACTGAAGCTTTCTTT.

This chain connects TRBV7-8 to TRBJ1-3; no clear D gene. The CDR3 totals 15 residues. Germline CDR1 SGHVS, CDR2 FQNEAQ. V lost 5 bases to trimming and J lost 0 bases, with 11 bases between them. DNA for the CDR3: TGTGCCAGCAGCCGCCAGGTTCGCTCTGGAAACACCATATATTTT. Protein product: CASSRQVRSGNTIYF.